These 26 T cell receptor beta chains originate from one sample sequenced in a study of T-cell reconstitution after alpha-beta-depleted transplantation in children. Unique molecular identifiers tagged the TCRbeta library. TCRdb redid the calling of the PCR reads with MiXCR, one entry per CDR3 protein. The sample yields about 590,000 distinct CDR3 sequences, over 10% seen once. Material: PBMCs, mostly from graft donor cells, obtained 360 days after TCRalphabeta/CD19-depleted stem cell transplant. Every receptor here comes from a male patient between 10 and 17 years old who had a stem cell transplant for acute myeloid leukemia, so the T cells may come from the graft donor.

This clonotype was counted at least ten times. The V call is TRBV28, the J call TRBJ2-7; 7 bases are a match to TRBD1. J was trimmed by 3 bases and V by 8 bases; bases with no gene match: 7. Germline loops: CDR1 MDHEN, CDR2 SYDVKM. The CDR3 extends over 13 amino acids. CDR3 in DNA: TGTGCCAGCCGAACAGGGGTTTTCTACGAGCAGTACTTC. Translating gives CASRTGVFYEQYF.

As to this clonotype: The conserved closing phenylalanine or tryptophan is absent in this CDR3, likely reflecting a read error. V usage is TRBV5-1 and J usage is TRBJ2-2; D remains ambiguous. In germline, CDR1 is SGHRS, CDR2 YFSETQ. The CDR3 is 15 residues long. Trimming pared 2 bases from V and 4 bases from J, leaving 12 bases between. This chain's CDR3 is CASSLDGSFTGELFC. In nucleotides, the CDR3 is TGCGCCAGCAGCTTAGATGGGTCTTTCACCGGGGAGCTGTTTTGT.

This clonotype was recorded a few times. This chain connects TRBV5-4 to TRBJ2-1; 13 bases line up with TRBD2. The CDR3 is made up of 15 amino acids. The germline gives CDR1 SGHNT, CDR2 YYREEE (reference sequence). Trimming took 4 bases from V and 10 from J; bases not matched to a gene: 8. The chain's CDR3 is CASSVGLAGASEQFF. Written as DNA, the CDR3 is TGTGCCAGCAGCGTAGGACTAGCGGGAGCGTCGGAGCAGTTCTTC.

The CDR3 region is CASSSPGLSGNEQFF. Written as DNA, the CDR3 is TGTGCCAGCAGTTCACCAGGACTGTCCGGAAATGAGCAGTTCTTC. The V call is TRBV28, the J call TRBJ2-1; a weak D match, TRBD2 (5 bases). Trimming cost V 4 bases and J 7 bases, with 17 bases left between them. Germline values: CDR1 MDHEN, CDR2 SYDVKM. This CDR3 has 15 residues. Looking up the rest from reference TRBV28 and TRBJ2-1 gives the full variable domain: DVKVTQSSRYLVKRTGEKVFLECVQDMDHENMFWYRQDPGLGLRLIYFSYDVKMKEKGDIPEGYSVSREKKERFSLILESASTNQTSMYLCASSSPGLSGNEQFFGPGTRLTVL.

The chain recombines TRBV9 with TRBJ1-2; D may be TRBD1 (5 bases). The CDR3 is made up of 12 amino acids. V was pared by 7 bases and J by 2 bases, with 9 bases between. CDR1 is SGDLS and CDR2 is YYNGEE in the germline V gene. CDR3 in DNA: TGTGCCAGCGGGGGACCAAACTATGGCTACACCTTC. This translates into CASGGPNYGYTF.

The rearrangement links TRBV19 to TRBJ2-4; the D call may be TRBD1 or TRBD2 (5 bases each). Trimming cost V 6 bases and J 9 bases, with 15 bases left between them. The CDR3 runs to 13 residues. Germline CDR1 reads LNHDA; CDR2 reads SQIVND (reference sequence). CDR3 nucleotide sequence: TGTGCCAGTAGCCCGGACACGGGGATCATTCAGTACTTC. Amino acids: CASSPDTGIIQYF.

This chain connects TRBV28 to TRBJ2-2; D call uncertain. This CDR3 is 13 amino acids long. With 1 base removed from V and 9 bases from J, the gap between germline ends came to 9 bases. CDR1 and CDR2 (germline): MDHEN, SYDVKM. The CDR3 region is CASSLLGHRELFF. The CDR3 nucleotides are TGTGCCAGCAGTTTATTAGGGCACCGGGAGCTGTTTTTT.

In this sample, this clonotype turned up a few times. The chain recombines TRBV3-1 with TRBJ2-7; TRBD2 matches at 13 bases. Looked up from germline, CDR1 is LGHDT and CDR2 is YNNKEL (reference sequence). CDR3 size: 21 residues. Trimming at V came to 3 bases and at J to 4 bases, leaving 21 bases not matched to a gene. The CDR3 reads CASSHVSKRTSGSPNPYEQYF. CDR3 in DNA: TGTGCCAGCAGCCACGTATCAAAGAGGACTAGCGGGAGCCCGAACCCTTACGAGCAGTACTTC.

This clonotype has at least ten counts. The chain is built from TRBV27 and TRBJ2-1; 8 bases fit TRBD1. The CDR3 is 15 amino acids. Trimming cost V 5 bases and J 4 bases; bases outside gene matches: 7. The germline CDR1 and CDR2 sequences are MNHEY and SMNVEV (reference sequence). This CDR3 is CASSLPGQAYNEQFF. In DNA, the CDR3 is TGTGCCAGCAGTCTCCCGGGACAGGCGTACAATGAGCAGTTCTTC.

J is TRBJ2-5 and V is TRBV9, with no clear D. CDR1 SGDLS and CDR2 YYNGEE come from the germline V gene. The V gene lost 0 bases and the J gene lost 2 bases, with 8 bases spanning the gap. The CDR3 has 14 amino acids. The CDR3 DNA follows: TGTGCCAGCAGCGTAGCGACCCTTCAAGAGACCCAGTACTTC. It encodes CASSVATLQETQYF.

This clonotype was recorded a few times. The chain uses TRBV6-2 or TRBV6-3 and TRBJ2-7; D is uncertain. With 1 base removed from V and 1 base from J, the gap between germline ends came to 8 bases. CDR3 length: 14 amino acids. Per the germline V gene, CDR1 is MNHEY and CDR2 is SVGEGT. Here the CDR3 reads CASSYLPGSYEQYF. CDR3 DNA sequence: TGTGCCAGCAGTTACTTGCCAGGATCCTACGAGCAGTACTTC.

This clonotype was counted at least ten times. CDR3 amino acids: CASSLGDRTYNEQFF. CDR3 nucleotides: TGTGCCAGCAGTTTAGGGGACAGAACCTACAATGAGCAGTTCTTC. The rearrangement uses TRBV12-3 or TRBV12-4 and TRBJ2-1, with 7 bases lining up with TRBD1. V was clipped by 1 base and J by 2 bases; unmatched bases: 2. The CDR3 covers 15 residues.

V and J are TRBV27 and TRBJ1-2; 11 bases map to TRBD1. Trimming removed 2 bases from V and 7 bases from J; junction bases left unmatched: 9. Germline V CDR1 and CDR2: MNHEY, SMNVEV (reference sequence). The CDR3 contains 16 residues. CDR3 in amino acids: CASSLRGDRGKGGYTF. In nucleotides, the CDR3 is TGTGCCAGCAGTTTACGAGGGGACAGGGGGAAGGGTGGCTACACCTTC.

The CDR3 DNA follows: TGTGCCAGCAGCTTATTGGCAGGGAGTCCCTACGAGCAGTACTTC. This encodes CASSLLAGSPYEQYF. This chain links TRBV7-9 with TRBJ2-7, with D perhaps matching TRBD1 or TRBD2 (5 bases each). Per germline, CDR1 SEHNR and CDR2 FQNEAQ (reference sequence). This CDR3 is 15 amino acids long. V shed 2 bases and J shed 2 bases, with 13 bases lying between them.

The V gene is TRBV5-1, the J gene TRBJ2-7, with D possibly matching TRBD1 (5 bases). V was trimmed by 5 bases and J by 2 bases, leaving 14 bases between them. The V gene's germline CDR1 is SGHRS and CDR2 YFSETQ. The CDR3 totals 14 residues. CDR3 sequence reads: CASSRTTVTYEQYF. CDR3 nucleotides: TGCGCCAGCAGTCGTACGACAGTTACCTACGAGCAGTACTTC.

This clonotype was found a few times. The chain is built from TRBV10-3 and TRBJ1-1; possible D gene TRBD1, 5 bases. The germline V gene has CDR1 ENHRY and CDR2 SYGVKD. The germline V and J ends were trimmed by 4 bases and 5 bases, with 11 bases remaining between them. The CDR3 covers 13 residues. The CDR3 DNA reads TGTGCCATCAGTGGAGAGGGGTGGACTGAAGCTTTCTTT. Translated, it gives CAISGEGWTEAFF.

The genes are TRBV12-3 or TRBV12-4 and TRBJ2-1; TRBD1 aligns across 8 bases. The CDR3 has 15 residues. The trim removed 4 bases at V and 5 bases at J, leaving 7 bases unmatched. The DNA of the CDR3 is TGTGCCAGCAGTTCCGGACAGGGCCCTGACAATGAGCAGTTCTTC. Its translation: CASSSGQGPDNEQFF.

This clonotype was counted a few times. J is TRBJ2-2 and V is TRBV7-2, with no clear D. The CDR3 has 15 amino acids. The V end lost 1 base, the J end lost 6 bases, and 12 bases lay between the germline ends. Germline-derived CDR1 and CDR2 are SGHTA and FQGNSA. Written as DNA, the CDR3 is TGTGCCAGCAGCTTAGAATCTGTCCCCCCCGGGGAGCTGTTTTTT. Amino acid sequence: CASSLESVPPGELFF. The complete variable domain, with remaining parts taken from reference TRBV7-2 and TRBJ2-2, reads GAGVSQSPSNKVTEKGKDVELRCDPISGHTALYWYRQSLGQGLEFLIYFQGNSAPDKSGLPSDRFSAERTGGSVSTLTIQRTQQEDSAVYLCASSLESVPPGELFFGEGSRLTVL.

This clonotype was seen a few times. The V and J genes are TRBV29-1 and TRBJ2-3; D possibly corresponds to TRBD2 (5 bases). The V gene's germline CDR1 is SQVTM and CDR2 ANQGSEA. Trimming pared 4 bases from V and 5 bases from J, leaving 16 bases between. This CDR3 region has 14 residues. CDR3 region: CSVVTLAGGDTQYF. In DNA, the CDR3 is TGCAGCGTTGTGACTCTCGCCGGAGGAGATACGCAGTATTTT.

J is TRBJ2-4 and V is TRBV11-1, with TRBD2 identical over 13 bases. Germline CDR1 and CDR2: SGHAT and FQDESV (reference sequence). This CDR3 is built from 21 residues. After removal of 1 base from V and 5 bases from J, the junction contained 17 bases not matched to a gene. The CDR3 DNA reads TGTGCCAGCAGCTTAGAAACAGCCGGTTTTGGACTAGCGGGAGCGGAAAACATTCAGTACTTC. This translates into CASSLETAGFGLAGAENIQYF.

This clonotype was detected a few times. The chain uses TRBV29-1 and TRBJ2-3; 9 bases line up with TRBD2. The germline CDR1 and CDR2 sequences are SQVTM and ANQGSEA. V dropped 3 bases and J dropped 2; count of bases not matched to a gene: 6. This CDR3 has 15 residues. The CDR3 region is CSVDIGLANTDTQYF. The CDR3 nucleotides read TGCAGCGTTGATATCGGACTAGCGAACACAGATACGCAGTATTTT.

This clonotype was found a few times. The junction differs from germline at one of its ends, possibly a read error. This rearrangement joins TRBV4-3 to TRBJ2-7; unclear D gene. Germline-derived CDR1 and CDR2 are LGHNA and YSLEER. The CDR3 loop spans 13 amino acids. The CDR3 spells CASSEDTYYEQYF. The CDR3 bases are TGCGCCAGCAGCGAAGATACCTACTACGAGCAGTACTTC.

A few counts support this clonotype. This chain links TRBV27 with TRBJ1-1, with D maybe TRBD1 (5 bases). Germline V lookup: CDR1 MNHEY, CDR2 SMNVEV (reference sequence). The CDR3 covers 15 residues. The V end lost 5 bases, the J end lost 0 bases, and 13 bases lay between the germline ends. CDR3 nucleotides: TGTGCCAGCAGTCCCTGGACATTCGTGAACACTGAAGCTTTCTTT. Residues: CASSPWTFVNTEAFF.

The chain recombines TRBV5-1 with TRBJ1-2; D uncertain. Germline CDR1 is SGHRS and CDR2 is YFSETQ. The CDR3 has 14 residues. V was clipped by 0 bases and J by 5 bases, with 11 bases between them. CDR3 DNA: TGCGCCAGCAGCTTGGAGAGGAGTAGGTATGGCTACACCTTC. Translation gives CASSLERSRYGYTF.

This clonotype was seen more than once but under ten times. This chain joins TRBV29-1 and TRBJ2-7; D is ambiguous. Germline assignment: CDR1 SQVTM and CDR2 ANQGSEA. The CDR3 has 14 amino acids. V gave up 4 bases and J gave up 1 base, with 14 bases separating them. The CDR3 DNA reads as TGCAGCGTTGGTCCCCCTTGGCCATCCTACGAGCAGTACTTC. It is translated as CSVGPPWPSYEQYF.

This clonotype appeared many times. The V call is TRBV12-3 or TRBV12-4, the J call TRBJ2-1; 11 nucleotides align to TRBD1. The J segment lost 2 bases and the V segment lost 6 bases, leaving 3 bases of the junction unmatched. CDR3 length: 15 residues. CDR3 bases: TGTGCCAGCAGGGACAGGGGGCAGACCTACAATGAGCAGTTCTTC. Translated, it gives CASRDRGQTYNEQFF.